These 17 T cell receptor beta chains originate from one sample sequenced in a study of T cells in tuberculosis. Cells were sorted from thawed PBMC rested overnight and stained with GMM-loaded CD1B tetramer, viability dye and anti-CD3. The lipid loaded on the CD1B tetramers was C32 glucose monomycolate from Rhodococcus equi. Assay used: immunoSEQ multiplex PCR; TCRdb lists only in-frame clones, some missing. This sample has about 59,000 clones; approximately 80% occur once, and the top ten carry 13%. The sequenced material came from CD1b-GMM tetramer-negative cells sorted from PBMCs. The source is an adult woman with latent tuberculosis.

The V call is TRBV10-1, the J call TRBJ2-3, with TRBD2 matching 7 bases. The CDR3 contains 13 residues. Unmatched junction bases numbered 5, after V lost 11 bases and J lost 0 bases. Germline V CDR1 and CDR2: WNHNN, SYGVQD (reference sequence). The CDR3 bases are TGCGCCGAAGCGGGGCTTAGCACAGATACGCAGTATTTT. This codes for CAEAGLSTDTQYF.

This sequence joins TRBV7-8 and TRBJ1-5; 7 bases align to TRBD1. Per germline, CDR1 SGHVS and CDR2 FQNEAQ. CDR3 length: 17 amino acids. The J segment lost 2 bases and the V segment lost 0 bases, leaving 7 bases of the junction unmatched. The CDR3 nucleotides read TGTGCCAGCAGCTTAGCCCGAGACAGGGTCGGCAATCAGCCCCAGCATTTT. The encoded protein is CASSLARDRVGNQPQHF.

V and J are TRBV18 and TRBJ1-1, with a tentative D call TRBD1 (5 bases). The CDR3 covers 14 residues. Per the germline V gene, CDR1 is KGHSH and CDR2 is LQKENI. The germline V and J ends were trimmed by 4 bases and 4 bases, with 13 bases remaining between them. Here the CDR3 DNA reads TGTGCCAGCTCACAAGGGTCGGGGGGCACTGAAGCTTTCTTT. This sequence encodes CASSQGSGGTEAFF.

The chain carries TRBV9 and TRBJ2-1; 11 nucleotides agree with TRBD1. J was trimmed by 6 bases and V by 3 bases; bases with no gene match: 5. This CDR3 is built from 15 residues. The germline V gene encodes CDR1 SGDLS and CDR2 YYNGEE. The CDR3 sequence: CASSGPGTGGNEQFF. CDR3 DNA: TGTGCCAGCAGCGGTCCCGGGACAGGGGGCAATGAGCAGTTCTTC.

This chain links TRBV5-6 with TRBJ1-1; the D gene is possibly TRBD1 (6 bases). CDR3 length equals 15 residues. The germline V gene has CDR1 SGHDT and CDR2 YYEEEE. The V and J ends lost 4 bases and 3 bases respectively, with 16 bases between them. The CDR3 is CASSPSGGGHTEAFF. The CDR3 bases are TGTGCCAGCAGCCCCTCGGGGGGGGGCCACACTGAAGCTTTCTTT.

The CDR3 coding sequence is TGTGCCAGCACCACCGATGGGCAGGGGAATTCACCCCTCCACTTT. Translation gives CASTTDGQGNSPLHF. J is TRBJ1-6 and V is TRBV7-8; D possibly corresponds to TRBD1 (6 bases). Germline-derived CDR1 and CDR2 are SGHVS and FQNEAQ. Trimming removed 7 bases at V and 7 bases at J, with 17 bases between. The CDR3 runs 15 residues.

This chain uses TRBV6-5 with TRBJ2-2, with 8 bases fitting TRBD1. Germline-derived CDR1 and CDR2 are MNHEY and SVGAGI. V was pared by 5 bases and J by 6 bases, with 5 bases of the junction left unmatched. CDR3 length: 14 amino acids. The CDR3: CASSRQTGAGELFF. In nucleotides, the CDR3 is TGTGCCAGCAGTCGTCAGACAGGGGCCGGGGAGCTGTTTTTT.

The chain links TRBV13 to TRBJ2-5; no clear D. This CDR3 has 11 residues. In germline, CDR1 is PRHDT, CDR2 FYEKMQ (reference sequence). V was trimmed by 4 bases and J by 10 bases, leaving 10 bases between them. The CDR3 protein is CASSSGTGQYF. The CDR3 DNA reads TGTGCCAGCAGCTCCGGAACGGGCCAGTACTTC.

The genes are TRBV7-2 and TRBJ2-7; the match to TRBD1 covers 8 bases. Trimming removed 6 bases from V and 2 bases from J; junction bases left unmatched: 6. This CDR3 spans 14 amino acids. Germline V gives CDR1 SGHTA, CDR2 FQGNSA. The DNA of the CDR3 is TGTGCCAGCAGGACTCGGACAGGGCCCTACGAGCAGTACTTC. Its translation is CASRTRTGPYEQYF.

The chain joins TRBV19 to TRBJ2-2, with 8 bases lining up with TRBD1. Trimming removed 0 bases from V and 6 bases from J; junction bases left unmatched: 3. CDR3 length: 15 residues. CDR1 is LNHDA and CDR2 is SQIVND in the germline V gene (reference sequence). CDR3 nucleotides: TGTGCCAGTAGTATAGACAGGGGGCAGCCCGGGGAGCTGTTTTTT. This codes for CASSIDRGQPGELFF.

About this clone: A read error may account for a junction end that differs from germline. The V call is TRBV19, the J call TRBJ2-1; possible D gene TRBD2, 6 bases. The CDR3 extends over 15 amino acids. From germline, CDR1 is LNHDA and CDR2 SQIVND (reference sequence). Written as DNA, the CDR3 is TGTGCCAGTAGTAGGGATCGGGACTCCTCCAATGAGCAGTTCTTC. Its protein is CASSRDRDSSNEQFF.

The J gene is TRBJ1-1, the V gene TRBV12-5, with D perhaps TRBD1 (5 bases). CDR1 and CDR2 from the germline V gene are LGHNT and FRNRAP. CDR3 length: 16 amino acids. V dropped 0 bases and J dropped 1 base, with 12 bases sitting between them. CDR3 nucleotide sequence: TGTGCTAGTGGTTTGGTAATAGGCAGGGAGAACACTGAAGCTTTCTTT. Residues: CASGLVIGRENTEAFF.

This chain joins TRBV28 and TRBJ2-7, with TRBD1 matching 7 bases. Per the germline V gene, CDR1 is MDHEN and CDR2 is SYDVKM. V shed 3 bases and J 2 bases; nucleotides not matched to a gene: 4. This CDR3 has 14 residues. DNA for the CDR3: TGTGCCAGCAGTTTCGGAGACAGGGCCTACGAGCAGTACTTC. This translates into CASSFGDRAYEQYF.

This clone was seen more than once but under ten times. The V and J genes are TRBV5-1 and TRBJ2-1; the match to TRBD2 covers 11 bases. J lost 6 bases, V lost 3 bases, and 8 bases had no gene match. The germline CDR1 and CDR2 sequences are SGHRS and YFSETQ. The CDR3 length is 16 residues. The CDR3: CASSSLAGGLFNEQFF. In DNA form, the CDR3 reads TGCGCCAGCAGCTCCTTAGCGGGAGGGTTGTTCAATGAGCAGTTCTTC.

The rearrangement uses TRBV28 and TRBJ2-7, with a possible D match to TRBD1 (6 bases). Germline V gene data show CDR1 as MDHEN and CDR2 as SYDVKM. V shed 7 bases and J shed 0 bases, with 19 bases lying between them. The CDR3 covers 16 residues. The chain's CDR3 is CASTPPGTWVSYEQYF. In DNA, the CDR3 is TGTGCCAGCACCCCCCCCGGGACATGGGTCTCCTACGAGCAGTACTTC.

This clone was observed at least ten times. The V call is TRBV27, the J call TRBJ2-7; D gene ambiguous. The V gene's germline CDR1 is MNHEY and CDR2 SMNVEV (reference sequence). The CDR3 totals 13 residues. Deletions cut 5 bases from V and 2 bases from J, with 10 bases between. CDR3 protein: CASSRSGAYEQYF. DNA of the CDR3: TGTGCCAGCAGTCGGTCCGGAGCCTACGAGCAGTACTTC.

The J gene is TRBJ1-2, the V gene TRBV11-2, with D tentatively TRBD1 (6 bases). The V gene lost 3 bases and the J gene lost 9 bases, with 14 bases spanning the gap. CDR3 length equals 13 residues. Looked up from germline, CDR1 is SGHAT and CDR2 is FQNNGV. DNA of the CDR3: TGTGCCAGCAGCTTTACCGATGACAGGAGCTACACCTTC. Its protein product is CASSFTDDRSYTF.